The 31 T cell receptor beta chains below come from one sample, sequenced in a study of vaccination and CD4 T cells after COVID-19. These TCRs are of unknown antigen specificity. The Oncomine TCR Beta short-read assay was applied to DNA of cultured CD4+ T cells. Using its own MiXCR run on the PCR reads, TCRdb lists one record per CDR3 protein. The sample gives under 20,000 distinct CDR3 sequences, approximately 50% of which show up once; approximately 33% is in the top ten. Specified treatment: approximately nine-day PBMC culture with coronavirus spike peptide pools or control peptides (ViraFEST assay). Material: cultured CD4+ T cells from blood, obtained after SARS-CoV-2 vaccination. The receptors originated from a human donor with COVID-19.

This rearrangement joins TRBV7-2 to TRBJ1-6, with 8 positions matching TRBD1. CDR3 size: 17 residues. Germline lookup yields CDR1 SGHTA and CDR2 FQGNSA. V gave up 3 bases and J gave up 2 bases; unmatched junction bases: 6. The CDR3 here is CASSFGTGGAYNSPLHF. The CDR3 DNA reads as TGTGCCAGCAGCTTTGGGACAGGAGGCGCCTATAATTCACCCCTCCACTTT.

The chain carries TRBV30 and TRBJ2-3; TRBD1 matches at 8 bases. J gave up 2 bases and V 1 base, and 5 bases lay outside the gene matches. Germline CDR1 GTSNPN, CDR2 SVGIG (reference sequence). The CDR3 totals 15 residues. CDR3 amino acids: CAWSAGQVNTDTQYF. The CDR3 region has the DNA TGTGCCTGGAGTGCGGGACAGGTTAACACAGATACGCAGTATTTT.

The chain has TRBV4-2 and TRBJ2-7; TRBD2 agrees at 11 bases. The CDR3 covers 15 residues. In germline, CDR1 is LGHNA, CDR2 YNFKEQ. V lost 4 bases and J lost 5; bases outside the gene matches: 7. CDR3 DNA: TGTGCCAGCAGCCCAGCCCTAGCGGGGGGACACGAGCAGTACTTC. It yields the protein CASSPALAGGHEQYF.

The rearrangement links TRBV20-1 to TRBJ2-7; D may be TRBD1 (6 bases). V was shortened by 5 bases and J by 10 bases, with 12 bases between the two germline ends. CDR3 size: 10 residues. CDR1 is DFQATT and CDR2 is SNEGSKA in the germline V gene (reference sequence). In DNA form, the CDR3 reads TGCAGTGCTCACCATGGGGGCCAGTACTTC. Translated: CSAHHGGQYF.

This clonotype was seen only a few times. The V gene is TRBV12-3 or TRBV12-4, the J gene TRBJ1-1; D is unresolved. Trimming took 6 bases from V and 5 from J, leaving 4 bases between them. The CDR3 covers 10 residues. Here the CDR3 reads CASRATEAFF. The DNA of the CDR3 is TGTGCCAGCAGGGCGACTGAAGCTTTCTTT.

This clonotype was detected a few times. This CDR3 reads CASSVRATNTEAFF. CDR3 DNA: TGTGCCAGTAGCGTCCGGGCCACGAACACTGAAGCTTTCTTT. This chain joins TRBV19 and TRBJ1-1; D is uncertain. The CDR3 runs to 14 residues. Germline V gene lookup returns CDR1 LNHDA and CDR2 SQIVND (reference sequence). V was trimmed by 6 bases and J by 1 base, leaving 12 bases between them.

This clonotype has a handful of counts. This chain joins TRBV2 and TRBJ1-2, with D uncertain. The CDR3 contains 12 residues. V was shortened by 4 bases and J by 4 bases, with 7 bases between the two germline ends. Per the germline V gene, CDR1 is SNHLY and CDR2 is FYNNEI. CDR3 amino acids: CASSVRLYGYTF. In nucleotides, the CDR3 is TGTGCCAGCAGTGTTCGGCTCTATGGCTACACCTTC.

CDR3 region: CASQGSSGWDEQYF. The CDR3 nucleotides read TGTGCCAGCCAGGGGAGTAGCGGCTGGGACGAGCAGTACTTC. The chain is built from TRBV6-1 and TRBJ2-7, with D tentatively TRBD1 or TRBD2 (6 bases each). The V end lost 8 bases, the J end lost 5 bases, and 19 bases lay between the germline ends. Germline lookup yields CDR1 MNHNS and CDR2 SASEGT. CDR3 size: 14 residues.

The chain uses TRBV19 and TRBJ1-5, with TRBD1 identical over 8 bases. The CDR3 has 15 residues. Trimming cost V 4 bases and J 3 bases; bases outside gene matches: 5. Germline CDR1 LNHDA, CDR2 SQIVND (reference sequence). In DNA, the CDR3 is TGTGCCAGTAGTAATGGACAGGGCTTCAATCAGCCCCAGCATTTT. Amino acid sequence: CASSNGQGFNQPQHF.

The gene calls are TRBV2 and TRBJ1-5; 9 nucleotides align to TRBD1. Unmatched junction bases numbered 10, after V lost 6 bases and J lost 7 bases. The length of the CDR3 is 15 residues. Germline V gene sequence: CDR1 SNHLY, CDR2 FYNNEI. In DNA, the CDR3 is TGTGCCAGCAGCGGGGACAGGGTAACGAGGCAGCCCCAGCATTTT. Protein product: CASSGDRVTRQPQHF.

V gene TRBV7-9 combines with J gene TRBJ1-2; 10 bases line up with TRBD1. The CDR3 totals 16 residues. The junction had 18 bases not matched to a gene; V was cut back by 10 bases and J by 7 bases. Germline V lookup: CDR1 SEHNR, CDR2 FQNEAQ (reference sequence). CDR3 DNA sequence: TGTGCCACCTCCCTAACGGGGGACAGGGGAGGCCCTGGCTACACCTTC. Translation gives CATSLTGDRGGPGYTF.

V and J are TRBV7-9 and TRBJ1-4; tentative D call: TRBD1 (6 bases). The CDR3 sequence is 14 residues long. The V end lost 3 bases, the J end lost 3 bases, and 8 bases lay between the germline ends. The germline gives CDR1 SEHNR, CDR2 FQNEAQ (reference sequence). CDR3 in amino acids: CASSLNRANEKLFF. The DNA of the CDR3 is TGTGCCAGCAGCTTGAACAGGGCTAATGAAAAACTGTTTTTT.

The chain has TRBV19 and TRBJ2-1; a possible D gene is TRBD2 (8 bases). The CDR3 has 18 amino acids. Trimming shortened V by 6 bases and J by 8 bases, and 29 bases separated the two germline ends. The germline CDR1 and CDR2 sequences are LNHDA and SQIVND (reference sequence). The CDR3 region is CASRTGRQRGRGLHEQFF. The CDR3 bases are TGTGCCAGTAGAACGGGGCGGCAGCGGGGGAGGGGGCTCCATGAGCAGTTCTTC.

This clonotype has only a few counts. This rearrangement joins TRBV6-2 or TRBV6-3 to TRBJ2-3; 10 bases match TRBD1. The trim removed 7 bases at V and 4 bases at J, leaving 11 bases unmatched. The CDR3 runs to 16 residues. Germline lookup yields CDR1 MNHEY and CDR2 SVGEGT. The CDR3 DNA follows: TGTGCCAGCACCCCGAACCGGGACAGGGGCTCAGATACGCAGTATTTT. It yields the protein CASTPNRDRGSDTQYF.

In its sample, this clonotype was seen once. The genes are TRBV10-3 and TRBJ1-2; maybe TRBD1 (5 bases). Trimming left V 4 bases short and J 8 bases short, with 14 bases between. The germline V gene encodes CDR1 ENHRY and CDR2 SYGVKD. The length of the CDR3 is 13 residues. The CDR3 bases are TGTGCCATCAGTGCTGAACAGGTCGGCGGCTACACCTTC. Protein product: CAISAEQVGGYTF.

V is TRBV11-3 and J is TRBJ1-5, with D unresolved. Germline lookup yields CDR1 SGHNT and CDR2 YENEEA. Trimming pared 8 bases from V and 5 bases from J, leaving 10 bases between. This CDR3 contains 12 residues. The CDR3 loop is CASRSSHQPQHF. CDR3 sequence (DNA): TGTGCCAGCCGATCGTCACATCAGCCCCAGCATTTT.

The V gene is TRBV21-1, the J gene TRBJ1-5; the table names TRBD1, a call not compared with the DNA. TRBV21-1 counts as a pseudogene. The CDR3 spans 14 residues. CDR3: CASSNRDKIQPQHF. The CDR3 DNA follows: TGTGCCAGCAGCAACCGGGACAAGATTCAGCCCCAGCATTTT.

This clonotype has just a few counts. The chain has TRBV11-3 and TRBJ2-5, with a possible D match to TRBD1 (6 bases). The CDR3 runs to 14 residues. V lost 5 bases and J lost 5, with 15 bases in between. The germline gives CDR1 SGHNT, CDR2 YENEEA. The CDR3 loop is CASSLRGTGETQYF. The CDR3 bases are TGTGCCAGCAGCCTTAGGGGGACCGGTGAGACCCAGTACTTC.

The rearrangement links TRBV20-1 to TRBJ1-6; perhaps TRBD1 as D (5 bases). CDR1 and CDR2 (germline): DFQATT, SNEGSKA (reference sequence). The CDR3 runs to 15 residues. Trimming removed 6 bases from V and 10 bases from J, with 22 bases in between. The CDR3 coding sequence is TGCAGTGCCGTGGGGGGGGTGGTATCAATCTCACCCCTCCACTTT. Translating gives CSAVGGVVSISPLHF.

The chain couples TRBV28 to TRBJ2-5, with 7 bases that match TRBD2. This CDR3 is built from 14 residues. The V gene's germline CDR1 is MDHEN and CDR2 SYDVKM. Germline trimming cut 6 bases from V and 7 bases from J; bases unmatched to any gene: 11. The CDR3 nucleotides are TGTGCCAGCAGCTCCATTGGCGGGGAGGGGACCCAGTACTTC. Translation gives CASSSIGGEGTQYF. The full variable domain, completed using reference TRBV28 and TRBJ2-5, is DVKVTQSSRYLVKRTGEKVFLECVQDMDHENMFWYRQDPGLGLRLIYFSYDVKMKEKGDIPEGYSVSREKKERFSLILESASTNQTSMYLCASSSIGGEGTQYFGPGTRLLVL.

This clonotype turned up a few times. The chain is built from TRBV4-3 and TRBJ2-7, with D tentatively TRBD1 (5 bases). CDR3 size: 15 residues. Germline V gene lookup returns CDR1 LGHNA and CDR2 YSLEER. V was trimmed by 4 bases and J by 2 bases, leaving 15 bases between them. The CDR3 sequence is CASSPSLGQAYEQYF. The CDR3, as DNA: TGCGCCAGCAGCCCTTCCCTGGGGCAGGCCTACGAGCAGTACTTC.

CDR3 sequence reads: CSARAPAQGITDTQYF. The CDR3 region has the DNA TGCAGTGCTAGAGCCCCCGCACAGGGGATCACAGATACGCAGTATTTT. This chain connects TRBV20-1 to TRBJ2-3; the match to TRBD1 covers 7 bases. Trimming removed 1 base from V and 2 bases from J; junction bases left unmatched: 9. CDR3 length: 16 residues. In germline, CDR1 is DFQATT, CDR2 SNEGSKA (reference sequence).

A few counts support this clonotype. At one end, the junction sequence differs from germline, possibly due to a read error. The chain uses TRBV7-7 and TRBJ2-2; D gene unclear. The CDR3 covers 15 residues. Germline CDR1 is SSHAT and CDR2 is FNYEAQ (reference sequence). The CDR3 region is CASSPRRTNTGELFF. The CDR3 DNA is TGTGCTAGCAGCCCTCGACGGACGAACACCGGGGAGCTGTTTTTT.

J is TRBJ2-2 and V is TRBV19; D gene unclear. Trimming took off 3 bases at V and 2 bases at J, with 10 bases between the two ends. The CDR3 spans 15 residues. CDR1 and CDR2 (germline): LNHDA, SQIVND (reference sequence). Here the CDR3 reads CASSMIGGNTGELFF. CDR3 nucleotide sequence: TGTGCCAGTAGTATGATCGGCGGAAACACCGGGGAGCTGTTTTTT.

The chain is built from TRBV7-8 and TRBJ1-1, with D possibly matching TRBD1 (5 bases). The CDR3 is 13 residues long. Trimming left V 1 base short and J 6 bases short, with 9 bases between. The germline CDR1 and CDR2 sequences are SGHVS and FQNEAQ. CDR3 loop: CASSLVRGAEAFF. The CDR3, as DNA: TGTGCCAGCAGCTTAGTTCGAGGGGCTGAAGCTTTCTTT.

The chain carries TRBV28 and TRBJ1-4; tentatively, D is TRBD1 (5 bases). Germline V gives CDR1 MDHEN, CDR2 SYDVKM. This CDR3 comprises 14 residues. The V end lost 10 bases, the J end lost 7 bases, and 19 bases lay between the germline ends. The CDR3 nucleotides read TGTGCCACGACCCTTGAGGGGTTAGGTGAAAAACTGTTTTTT. This codes for CATTLEGLGEKLFF.

V usage is TRBV20-1 and J usage is TRBJ2-1, with TRBD2 matching over 8 bases. CDR1 is DFQATT and CDR2 is SNEGSKA in the germline V gene (reference sequence). The CDR3 loop spans 13 amino acids. The CDR3 spells CSPMRGAQNEQFF. In nucleotides, the CDR3 is TGCAGCCCGATGCGGGGGGCTCAAAATGAGCAGTTCTTC.

The chain employs TRBV29-1 and TRBJ2-3; maybe TRBD2 (6 bases). This CDR3 contains 15 residues. V was shortened by 4 bases and J by 0 bases, with 14 bases between the two germline ends. Germline V gives CDR1 SQVTM, CDR2 ANQGSEA. CDR3 sequence reads: CSVGGLLISTDTQYF. DNA of the CDR3: TGCAGCGTTGGGGGACTGTTAATCAGCACAGATACGCAGTATTTT.

This clonotype has only a few counts. The V gene is TRBV6-2 or TRBV6-3, the J gene TRBJ2-2; 11 nucleotides match TRBD1. The germline gives CDR1 MNHEY, CDR2 SVGEGT. There are 16 residues in the CDR3. The ends lost 8 bases at V and 5 bases at J; junction bases unmatched: 10. The DNA of the CDR3 is TGTGCCAGCGGACAACCGGGACAGGGGGTTACCGGGGAGCTGTTTTTT. Translation: CASGQPGQGVTGELFF.

This clonotype has only a few counts. CDR3 nucleotides: TGTGCCAGCAGCGGACACAGGGGGCGAATAGGCTATGGCTACACCTTC. It translates to CASSGHRGRIGYGYTF. The chain combines TRBV7-2 with TRBJ1-2, with TRBD1 identical over 9 bases. This CDR3 has 16 residues. Germline trimming cut 5 bases from V and 4 bases from J; bases unmatched to any gene: 11. Per the germline V gene, CDR1 is SGHTA and CDR2 is FQGNSA.

The V and J genes are TRBV11-2 and TRBJ2-3; D perhaps matches TRBD2 (6 bases). The CDR3 is 15 residues long. Germline V gene data show CDR1 as SGHAT and CDR2 as FQNNGV. Deletions cut 0 bases from V and 2 bases from J, with 9 bases between. The CDR3 here is CASSLDGLTTDTQYF. The DNA for the CDR3 is TGTGCCAGCAGCTTAGATGGACTAACCACAGATACGCAGTATTTT.